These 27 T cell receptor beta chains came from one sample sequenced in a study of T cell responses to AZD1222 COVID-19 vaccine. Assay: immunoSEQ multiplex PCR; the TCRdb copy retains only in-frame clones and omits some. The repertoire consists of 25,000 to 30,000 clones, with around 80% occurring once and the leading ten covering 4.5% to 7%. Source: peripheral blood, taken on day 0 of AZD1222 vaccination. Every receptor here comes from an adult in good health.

CDR3 sequence (DNA): TGTGCCAGCAGCTTAGGATCAGGGGCCTACGAACCCCAGCATTTT. Translating gives CASSLGSGAYEPQHF. The chain joins TRBV7-6 to TRBJ1-5; TRBD1 is a possible D gene (6 bases). The CDR3 is made up of 15 amino acids. Germline values: CDR1 SGHVS, CDR2 FNYEAQ. The V gene lost 1 base and the J gene lost 10 bases, with 17 bases spanning the gap.

The DNA of the CDR3 is TGCAGCGTTGCAGGGGCGCGGTATCAGCCCCAGCATTTT. Translated, it gives CSVAGARYQPQHF. The chain recombines TRBV29-1 with TRBJ1-5; tentatively, D is TRBD1 (6 bases). Deletions cut 4 bases from V and 5 bases from J, with 12 bases between. This CDR3 region has 13 residues. Germline CDR1 SQVTM, CDR2 ANQGSEA.

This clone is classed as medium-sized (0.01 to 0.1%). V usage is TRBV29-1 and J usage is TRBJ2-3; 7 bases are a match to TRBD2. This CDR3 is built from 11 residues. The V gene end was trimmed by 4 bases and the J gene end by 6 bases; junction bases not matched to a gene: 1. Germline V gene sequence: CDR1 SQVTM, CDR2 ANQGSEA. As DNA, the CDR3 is TGCAGCGTTGGGGACTATGATACGCAGTATTTT. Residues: CSVGDYDTQYF.

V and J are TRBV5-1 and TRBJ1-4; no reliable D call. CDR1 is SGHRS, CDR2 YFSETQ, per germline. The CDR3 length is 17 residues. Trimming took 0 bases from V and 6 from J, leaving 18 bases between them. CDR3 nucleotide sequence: TGCGCCAGCAGCTTGGCCCAGGTTCGGGTAGAGGATGAAAAACTGTTTTTT. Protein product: CASSLAQVRVEDEKLFF.

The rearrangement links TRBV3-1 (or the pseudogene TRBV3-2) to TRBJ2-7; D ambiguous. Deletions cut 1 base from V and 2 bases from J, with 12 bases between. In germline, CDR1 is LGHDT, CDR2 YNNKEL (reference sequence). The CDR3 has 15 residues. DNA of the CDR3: TGTGCCAGCAGCCAAGGTCCTGCCACCACCTACGAGCAGTACTTC. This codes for CASSQGPATTYEQYF.

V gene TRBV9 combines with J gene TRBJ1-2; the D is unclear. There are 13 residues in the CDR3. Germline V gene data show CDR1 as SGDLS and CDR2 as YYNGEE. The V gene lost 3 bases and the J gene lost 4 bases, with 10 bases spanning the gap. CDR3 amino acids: CASSATWGYGYTF. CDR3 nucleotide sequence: TGTGCCAGCAGCGCAACATGGGGCTATGGCTACACCTTC.

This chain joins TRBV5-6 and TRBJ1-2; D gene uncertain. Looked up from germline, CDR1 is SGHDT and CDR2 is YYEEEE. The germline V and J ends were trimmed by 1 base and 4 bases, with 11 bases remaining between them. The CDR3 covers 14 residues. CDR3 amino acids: CASSLKSSPYGYTF. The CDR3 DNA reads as TGTGCCAGCAGCTTGAAGTCTTCTCCCTATGGCTACACCTTC.

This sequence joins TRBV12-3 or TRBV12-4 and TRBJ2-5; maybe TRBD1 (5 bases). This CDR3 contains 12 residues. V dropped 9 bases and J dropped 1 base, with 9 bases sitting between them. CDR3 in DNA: TGTGCCAGTGGGCAGGGCCAAGAGACCCAGTACTTC. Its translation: CASGQGQETQYF.

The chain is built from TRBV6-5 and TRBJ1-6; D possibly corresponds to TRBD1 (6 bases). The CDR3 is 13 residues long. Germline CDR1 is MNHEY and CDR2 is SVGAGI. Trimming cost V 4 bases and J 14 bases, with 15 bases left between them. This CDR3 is CASSSGVRTSLHF. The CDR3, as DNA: TGTGCCAGCAGTTCAGGGGTCAGGACGTCCCTCCACTTT.

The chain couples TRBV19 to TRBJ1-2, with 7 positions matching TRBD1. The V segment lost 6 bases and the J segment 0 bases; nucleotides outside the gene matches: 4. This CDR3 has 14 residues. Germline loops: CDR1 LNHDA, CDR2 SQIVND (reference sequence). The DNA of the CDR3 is TGTGCCAGTAGGCCCGGACAGGCTAACTATGGCTACACCTTC. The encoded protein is CASRPGQANYGYTF.

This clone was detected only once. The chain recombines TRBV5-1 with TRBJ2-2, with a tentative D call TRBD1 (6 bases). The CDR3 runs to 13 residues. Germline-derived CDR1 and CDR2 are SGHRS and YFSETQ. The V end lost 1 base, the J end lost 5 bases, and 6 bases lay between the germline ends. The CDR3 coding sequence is TGCGCCAGCAGCTTGCAGGGGACCGGGGAGCTGTTTTTT. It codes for CASSLQGTGELFF.

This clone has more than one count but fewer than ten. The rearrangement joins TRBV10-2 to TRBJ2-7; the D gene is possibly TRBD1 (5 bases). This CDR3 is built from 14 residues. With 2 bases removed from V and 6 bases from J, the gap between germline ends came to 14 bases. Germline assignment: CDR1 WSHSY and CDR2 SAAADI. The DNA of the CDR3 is TGCGCCAGCAGTGAGGTAAAGGGGTTGGGCGAGCAGTACTTC. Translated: CASSEVKGLGEQYF.

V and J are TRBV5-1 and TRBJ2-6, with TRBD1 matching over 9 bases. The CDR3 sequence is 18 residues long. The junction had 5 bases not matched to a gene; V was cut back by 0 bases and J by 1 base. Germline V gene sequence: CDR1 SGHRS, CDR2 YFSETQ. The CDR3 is CASSLAGTGLSGANVLTF. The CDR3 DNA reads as TGCGCCAGCAGCTTGGCGGGGACAGGGTTGTCTGGGGCCAACGTCCTGACTTTC.

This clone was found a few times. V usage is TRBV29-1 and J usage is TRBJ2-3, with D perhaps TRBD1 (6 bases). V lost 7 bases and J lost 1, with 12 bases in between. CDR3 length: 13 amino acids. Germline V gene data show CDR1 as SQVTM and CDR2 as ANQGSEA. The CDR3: CSARQAGTDTQYF. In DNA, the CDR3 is TGCAGCGCCCGACAGGCGGGCACAGATACGCAGTATTTT.

CDR3 in amino acids: CASSLGQGLGNEKLFF. DNA of the CDR3: TGTGCCAGCAGCTTGGGACAGGGATTAGGAAATGAAAAACTGTTTTTT. The chain combines TRBV6-2 or TRBV6-3 with TRBJ1-4; 9 bases are a match to TRBD1. The CDR3 consists of 16 residues. The junction had 10 bases not matched to a gene; V was cut back by 6 bases and J by 5 bases. Germline-derived CDR1 and CDR2 are MNHEY and SVGEGT.

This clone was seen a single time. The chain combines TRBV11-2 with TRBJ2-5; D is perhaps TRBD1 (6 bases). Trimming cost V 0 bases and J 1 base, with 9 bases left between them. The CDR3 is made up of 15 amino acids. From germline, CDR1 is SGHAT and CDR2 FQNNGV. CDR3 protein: CASSLERQVQETQYF. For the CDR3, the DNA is TGTGCCAGCAGCTTAGAACGACAGGTCCAAGAGACCCAGTACTTC.

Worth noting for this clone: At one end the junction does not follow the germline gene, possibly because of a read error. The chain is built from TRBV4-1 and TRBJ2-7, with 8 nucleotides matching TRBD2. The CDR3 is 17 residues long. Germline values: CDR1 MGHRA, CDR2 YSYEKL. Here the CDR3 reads CARSPTRGGERAGEQYF. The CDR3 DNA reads TGCGCCCGCAGCCCGACTCGGGGGGGGGAAAGGGCGGGAGAGCAGTACTTC.

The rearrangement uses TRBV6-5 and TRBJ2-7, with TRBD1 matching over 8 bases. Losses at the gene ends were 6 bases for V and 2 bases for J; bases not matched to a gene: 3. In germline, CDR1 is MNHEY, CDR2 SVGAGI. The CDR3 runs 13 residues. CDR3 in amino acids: CASRQGVPYEQYF. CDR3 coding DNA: TGTGCCAGCAGACAGGGGGTCCCCTACGAGCAGTACTTC.

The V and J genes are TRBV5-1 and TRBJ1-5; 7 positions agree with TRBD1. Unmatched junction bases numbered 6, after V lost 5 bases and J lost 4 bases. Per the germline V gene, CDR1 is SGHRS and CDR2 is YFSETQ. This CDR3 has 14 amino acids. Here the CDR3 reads CASRSGQRNQPQHF. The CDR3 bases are TGCGCCAGCAGGTCGGGACAGAGAAATCAGCCCCAGCATTTT.

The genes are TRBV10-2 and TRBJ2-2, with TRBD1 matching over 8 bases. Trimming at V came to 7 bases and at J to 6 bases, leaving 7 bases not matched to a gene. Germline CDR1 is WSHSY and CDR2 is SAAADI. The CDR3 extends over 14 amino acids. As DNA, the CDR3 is TGCGCCAGCATCCCAGGGGGCGCGCCCGGGGAGCTGTTTTTT. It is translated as CASIPGGAPGELFF.

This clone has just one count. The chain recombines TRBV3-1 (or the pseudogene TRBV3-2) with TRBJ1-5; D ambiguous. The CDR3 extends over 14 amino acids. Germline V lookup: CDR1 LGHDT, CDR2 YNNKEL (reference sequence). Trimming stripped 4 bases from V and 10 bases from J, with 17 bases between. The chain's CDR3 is CASSLGRPNSPQHF. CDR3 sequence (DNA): TGTGCCAGCAGCCTCGGGAGGCCCAACAGCCCCCAGCATTTT.

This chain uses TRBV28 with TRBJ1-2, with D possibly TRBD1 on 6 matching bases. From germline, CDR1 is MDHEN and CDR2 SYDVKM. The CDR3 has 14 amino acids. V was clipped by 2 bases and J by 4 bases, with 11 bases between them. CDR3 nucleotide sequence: TGTGCCAGCAGTTTAACCCCGACAGGCTATGGCTACACCTTC. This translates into CASSLTPTGYGYTF.

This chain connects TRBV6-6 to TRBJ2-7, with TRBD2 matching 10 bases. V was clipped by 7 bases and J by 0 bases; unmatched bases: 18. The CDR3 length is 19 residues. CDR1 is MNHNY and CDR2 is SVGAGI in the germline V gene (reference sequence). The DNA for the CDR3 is TGTGCCAGCAATCGAATCCAGCTAGCGGGGGCCATAAGCTCCTACGAGCAGTACTTC. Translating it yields CASNRIQLAGAISSYEQYF.

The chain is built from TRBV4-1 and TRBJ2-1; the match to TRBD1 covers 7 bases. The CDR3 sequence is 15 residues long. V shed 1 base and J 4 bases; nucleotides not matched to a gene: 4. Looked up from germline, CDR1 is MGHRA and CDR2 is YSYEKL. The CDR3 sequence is CASSQGQGGYNEQFF. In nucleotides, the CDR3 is TGCGCCAGCAGCCAAGGACAGGGCGGGTACAATGAGCAGTTCTTC.

Written as DNA, the CDR3 is TGTGCCAGCTCTCGGCTAGGTATAAATGAAAAACTGTTTTTT. The encoded protein is CASSRLGINEKLFF. This sequence joins TRBV18 and TRBJ1-4; D gene ambiguous. V was clipped by 6 bases and J by 5 bases, with 13 bases between them. From germline, CDR1 is KGHSH and CDR2 LQKENI. The CDR3 has 14 residues. Full variable domain (missing parts from reference TRBV18 and TRBJ1-4): NAGVMQNPRHLVRRRGQEARLRCSPMKGHSHVYWYRQLPEEGLKFMVYLQKENIIDESGMPKERFSAEFPKEGPSILRIQQVVRGDSAAYFCASSRLGINEKLFFGSGTQLSVL.

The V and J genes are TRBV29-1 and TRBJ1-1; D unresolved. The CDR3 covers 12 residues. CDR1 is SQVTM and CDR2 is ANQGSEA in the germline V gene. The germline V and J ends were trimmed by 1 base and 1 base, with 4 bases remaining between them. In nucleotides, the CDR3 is TGCAGCGTTGAAGTACAGAACACTGAAGCTTTCTTT. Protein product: CSVEVQNTEAFF.

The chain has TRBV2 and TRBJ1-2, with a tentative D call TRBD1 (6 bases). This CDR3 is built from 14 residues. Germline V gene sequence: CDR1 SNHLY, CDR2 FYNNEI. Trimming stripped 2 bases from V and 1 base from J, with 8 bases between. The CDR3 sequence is CASSESQGNYGYTF. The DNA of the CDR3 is TGTGCCAGCAGTGAATCACAGGGTAACTATGGCTACACCTTC.